Following are 14 T cell receptor beta chains from one sample sequenced in a study of tumor and adjacent non-tumor tissue in lung cancer. A modified ARM-PCR protocol with three rounds of nested PCR amplified TCRbeta. One entry per CDR3 protein, called by TCRdb with MiXCR from the multiplex PCR reads. The sample carries 50,000 to 60,000 distinct CDR3 sequences, 74% recorded once. RNA was extracted from bulk tissue without any cell sorting. The normal lung tissue was taken more than 3 cm from the tumor edge. Input material: distant non-tumor lung tissue. These receptor sequences come from a woman aged 55-69 years with non-small cell lung cancer.

Note on this clonotype: The germline gene is not matched at one end of the junction; a read error may be the cause. The CDR3 spells CATLGLAGGGGNEHFF. In DNA form, the CDR3 reads TGTGCCACTCTGGGACTAGCGGGAGGTGGGGGCAATGAGCATTTCTTC. The V gene is TRBV6-6, the J gene TRBJ2-1; 15 bases line up with TRBD2. This CDR3 comprises 16 residues. CDR1 MNHNY and CDR2 SVGAGI come from the germline V gene (reference sequence).

In this sample, this clonotype turned up a few times. This may be a read error, as it is one base from a much larger clone. The CDR3 carries no conserved terminal phenylalanine or tryptophan, so it likely arises from a read error. The chain links TRBV28 to TRBJ2-7; 7 bases are a match to TRBD1. J was trimmed by 5 bases and V by 3 bases; bases with no gene match: 7. This CDR3 spans 14 amino acids. Germline CDR1 MDHEN, CDR2 SYDVKM. The DNA of the CDR3 is TGTGCCAGCAGTTTGGGGCAGGGGGTTCACGAGCAGTACTTA. This codes for CASSLGQGVHEQYL.

Of note for this clonotype: A much larger clone differs from this one at a single base, so this may be a read error. The chain employs TRBV28 and TRBJ2-5; D tentatively reads TRBD1 or TRBD2 (6 bases each). This CDR3 comprises 18 residues. V was trimmed by 6 bases and J by 5 bases, leaving 28 bases between them. The V gene's germline CDR1 is MDHEN and CDR2 SYDVKM. The CDR3 reads CASSTQMGGPYHGETQYF. For the CDR3, the DNA is TGTGCCAGCAGCACTCAGATGGGGGGCCCTTACCATGGGGAGACCCAGTACTTC.

Comments on this clonotype: A much bigger clone sits one base away, suggesting this may be a read error. The chain joins TRBV24-1 to TRBJ2-2; D is uncertain. Germline V gene data show CDR1 as KGHDR and CDR2 as SFDVKD. CDR3 length equals 15 residues. Trimming shortened V by 3 bases and J by 9 bases, and 16 bases separated the two germline ends. The CDR3: CATSDLTRTAWELFF. CDR3 coding DNA: TGTGCCACCAGTGATCTCACGCGAACAGCCTGGGAGCTGTTTTTT.

Turning to this clonotype: Since a much larger clone is just one base distant, this may be a read error. The V call is TRBV5-8, the J call TRBJ2-1, with a weak D call TRBD2 (5 bases). Germline V gives CDR1 SGHTS, CDR2 YDEGEE. This CDR3 spans 18 amino acids. For the CDR3, the DNA is TGTACCAGCAGCTTGGAGGTATCAGTCCTGAGCTCCTACAATGAGCAGTTCTTC. This gives the protein CTSSLEVSVLSSYNEQFF.

This clonotype was detected only a few times. This may arise from a read error, as a much more abundant clone is one base away. This chain uses TRBV5-6 with TRBJ2-2, with D maybe TRBD1 (6 bases). The CDR3 is made up of 15 amino acids. CDR1 is SGHDT, CDR2 YYEEEE, per germline. Here the CDR3 reads CVSRGYGKDTGELFF. The CDR3 nucleotides are TGTGTCAGCAGGGGATACGGGAAAGACACCGGGGAGCTGTTTTTT.

Points on this clonotype: A much larger clone sits a single nucleotide away, making a read error possible. The chain combines TRBV11-2 with TRBJ2-3, with a possible D match to TRBD1 (6 bases). V lost 6 bases to trimming and J lost 7 bases, with 11 bases between them. The CDR3 spans 12 residues. CDR1 is SGHAT, CDR2 FQNNGV, per germline. CDR3 nucleotide sequence: TGTGCCAGCAGTCTGGACAGATATACGCAGTATTTT. It specifies CASSLDRYTQYF.

Within the sample, this clonotype is medium-sized. The CDR3 nucleotides read TGTGCCAGCAGTTACTCAACAGGAATCTCCTACGAGCAGTACTTC. Its protein is CASSYSTGISYEQYF. This chain uses TRBV6-5 with TRBJ2-7; maybe TRBD1 (5 bases). V dropped 0 bases and J dropped 0 bases, with 9 bases sitting between them. This CDR3 has 15 residues. From germline, CDR1 is MNHEY and CDR2 SVGAGI.

As regards this clonotype: As the CDR3 is not closed by the conserved phenylalanine or tryptophan, this likely results from a read error. V is TRBV6-5 and J is TRBJ2-2, with D possibly matching TRBD2 (5 bases). This CDR3 region has 14 residues. Trimming shortened V by 2 bases and J by 5 bases, and 9 bases separated the two germline ends. The germline CDR1 and CDR2 sequences are MNHEY and SVGAGI. The CDR3: CASSYDSGTGELFV. In nucleotides, the CDR3 is TGTGCCAGCAGTTACGATTCGGGAACCGGGGAGCTGTTTGTC.

This clonotype was observed a single time. Sequence at one end of the junction differs from germline and may be a read error. This chain uses TRBV6-2 or TRBV6-3 with TRBJ2-7, with D possibly being TRBD1 or TRBD2 (5 bases each). The CDR3 is 14 amino acids. CDR1 and CDR2 from the germline V gene are MNHEY and SVGEGT. The CDR3 nucleotides read TGTACCAGCAGCAGAGGACGGGGACCTTACGAGCGGTACTTC. It encodes CTSSRGRGPYERYF.

Comments on this clonotype: The germline gene is not matched at one end of the junction; a read error may be the cause. The rearrangement joins TRBV12-3 or TRBV12-4 to TRBJ2-5; TRBD2 might be the D (6 bases). The CDR3 is 13 residues long. CDR3 in amino acids: CASTAGLKETQYF. The DNA for the CDR3 is TGTGCCAGCACTGCGGGATTAAAAGAGACCCAGTATTTC.

Regarding this clonotype: Sequence at one end of the junction differs from germline and may be a read error. The rearrangement joins TRBV4-2 to TRBJ2-1, with 10 bases fitting TRBD2. The V gene's germline CDR1 is LGHNA and CDR2 YNFKEQ. The CDR3 contains 17 residues. The CDR3 bases are TGTACCAGCAGCCAAGATTGGGCTAGCGGGGGCCTAAATGAGCAGTTCTTC. Amino acid sequence: CTSSQDWASGGLNEQFF.

A word on this clonotype: Mismatch with germline at one junction end may stem from a read error. The chain joins TRBV4-3 to TRBJ2-6; D is perhaps TRBD2 (6 bases). Germline values: CDR1 LGHNA, CDR2 YSLEER. The CDR3 length is 14 residues. CDR3 in amino acids: CARSQERGANVLSF. For the CDR3, the DNA is TGCGCCAGAAGCCAAGAACGCGGGGCCAACGTCCTGAGTTTC.

Regarding this clonotype: The junction shows a germline mismatch at one end, possibly a read error. The CDR3 sequence is CCVFQGEAQYF. The CDR3 coding sequence is TGCTGCGTTTTTCAGGGGGAGGCCCAGTACTTC. The V gene is TRBV29-1, the J gene TRBJ2-5; maybe TRBD1 (7 bases). Per germline, CDR1 SQVTM and CDR2 ANQGSEA. This CDR3 is 11 amino acids long.